This entry lists 27 T cell receptor beta chains sequenced from one sample in a study of Ad26.COV2.S vaccination and SARS-CoV-2 variants. The protocol was immunoSEQ multiplex PCR, while the TCRdb copy is restricted to in-frame clones and leaves out a portion. Of about 97,000 clones detected, 80% appear once; the ten largest clones hold 17%. Specimen: peripheral blood, collected after recovery from COVID-19. The receptor set was obtained from a human donor who had recovered from COVID-19.

The CDR3 coding sequence is TGTGCCAGCAGCTTGAATGCCGTTAGGGGCCTTGGGGACCAGTACTTC. As protein: CASSLNAVRGLGDQYF. The V and J genes are TRBV7-2 and TRBJ2-5, with D possibly matching TRBD1 (5 bases). The CDR3 is made up of 16 amino acids. Per the germline V gene, CDR1 is SGHTA and CDR2 is FQGNSA. V lost 3 bases to trimming and J lost 10 bases, with 24 bases between them. Together with reference TRBV7-2 and TRBJ2-5, the CDR3 gives the full variable domain: GAGVSQSPSNKVTEKGKDVELRCDPISGHTALYWYRQSLGQGLEFLIYFQGNSAPDKSGLPSDRFSAERTGGSVSTLTIQRTQQEDSAVYLCASSLNAVRGLGDQYFGPGTRLLVL.

The chain is built from TRBV6-5 and TRBJ2-7; 10 bases line up with TRBD1. The V gene's germline CDR1 is MNHEY and CDR2 SVGAGI. V lost 6 bases to trimming and J lost 2 bases; unmatched junction nucleotides: 4. This CDR3 has 14 amino acids. The CDR3 sequence: CASSTGQGPYEQYF. In DNA form, the CDR3 reads TGTGCCAGCAGCACGGGACAGGGGCCCTACGAGCAGTACTTC.

This chain uses TRBV11-1 with TRBJ2-7; 9 bases line up with TRBD1. Losses at the gene ends were 4 bases for V and 0 bases for J; bases not matched to a gene: 4. This CDR3 has 15 amino acids. Germline values: CDR1 SGHAT, CDR2 FQDESV (reference sequence). The CDR3 loop is CASSWDRDPSYEQYF. The CDR3 DNA follows: TGTGCCAGCAGCTGGGACAGGGACCCCTCCTACGAGCAGTACTTC.

The rearrangement joins TRBV11-3 to TRBJ2-2, with D hard to call. The CDR3 is made up of 14 amino acids. The germline V and J ends were trimmed by 5 bases and 1 base, with 8 bases remaining between them. In germline, CDR1 is SGHNT, CDR2 YENEEA. CDR3 DNA sequence: TGTGCCAGCAGCCCTGGACGGAACACCGGGGAGCTGTTTTTT. Protein sequence: CASSPGRNTGELFF.

The chain joins TRBV19 to TRBJ1-5, with a weak D call TRBD1 (5 bases). Germline lookup yields CDR1 LNHDA and CDR2 SQIVND (reference sequence). The ends were cut back, 3 bases at V and 2 bases at J, with 17 bases in the middle. The CDR3 totals 17 residues. This CDR3 reads CASSIIPRQGGNQPQHF. The DNA for the CDR3 is TGTGCCAGTAGTATTATCCCTCGGCAGGGCGGCAATCAGCCCCAGCATTTT.

This clone was observed a handful of times. V and J are TRBV4-2 and TRBJ1-2; D remains unclear. V shed 0 bases and J shed 7 bases, with 9 bases lying between them. CDR1 and CDR2 (germline): LGHNA, YNFKEQ. This CDR3 region has 13 residues. CDR3 protein: CASSQEGSAGYTF. In nucleotides, the CDR3 is TGTGCCAGCAGCCAAGAGGGGTCGGCTGGCTACACCTTC.

The V and J genes are TRBV20-1 and TRBJ1-1; D uncertain. Trimming removed 3 bases at V and 6 bases at J, with 20 bases between. This CDR3 comprises 15 residues. Germline V lookup: CDR1 DFQATT, CDR2 SNEGSKA (reference sequence). CDR3 DNA: TGCAGTGCTAGTATAAGTGCCAGTGAACAATCTGAAGCTTTCTTT. Protein sequence: CSASISASEQSEAFF.

The chain carries TRBV5-1 and TRBJ1-1; no reliable D call. CDR1 is SGHRS, CDR2 YFSETQ, per germline. Trimming removed 0 bases at V and 5 bases at J, with 14 bases between. The CDR3 is 15 amino acids. In nucleotides, the CDR3 is TGCGCCAGCAGCTTGGCAAATCGGGAAGTAACTGAAGCTTTCTTT. Its translation: CASSLANREVTEAFF. The variable domain in full, completed from reference TRBV5-1 and TRBJ1-1, reads KAGVTQTPRYLIKTRGQQVTLSCSPISGHRSVSWYQQTPGQGLQFLFEYFSETQRNKGNFPGRFSGRQFSNSRSEMNVSTLELGDSALYLCASSLANREVTEAFFGQGTRLTVV.

The chain recombines TRBV5-1 with TRBJ2-3; 8 nucleotides line up with TRBD2. The CDR3 length is 15 residues. V was pared by 2 bases and J by 1 base, with 3 bases of the junction left unmatched. The germline gives CDR1 SGHRS, CDR2 YFSETQ. Written as DNA, the CDR3 is TGCGCCAGCAGCTTCGGAGCGGGGGGCACAGATACGCAGTATTTT. It is translated as CASSFGAGGTDTQYF.

This chain uses TRBV10-1 with TRBJ2-7; D is ambiguous. The germline V and J ends were trimmed by 8 bases and 3 bases, with 8 bases remaining between them. This CDR3 is 11 amino acids long. CDR1 is WNHNN and CDR2 is SYGVQD in the germline V gene (reference sequence). CDR3 nucleotide sequence: TGCGCCAGCTCGTCTAGCTACGAGCAGTACTTC. As protein: CASSSSYEQYF.

This chain connects TRBV5-5 to TRBJ1-4; D possibly corresponds to TRBD1 (5 bases). V was pared by 0 bases and J by 3 bases, with 15 bases between. CDR1 and CDR2 from the germline V gene are SGHKS and YYEKEE (reference sequence). The CDR3 length is 17 residues. The CDR3 sequence is CASSLVGGEAPNEKLFF. The CDR3 DNA is TGTGCCAGCAGCTTGGTTGGAGGGGAGGCACCTAATGAAAAACTGTTTTTT.

The rearrangement uses TRBV5-1 and TRBJ1-6, with a possible D match to TRBD1 (6 bases). This CDR3 has 14 residues. Trimming shortened V by 1 base and J by 7 bases, and 9 bases separated the two germline ends. Germline V gene data show CDR1 as SGHRS and CDR2 as YFSETQ. CDR3 in amino acids: CASSLRQGNSPLHF. The CDR3, as DNA: TGCGCCAGCAGCTTGAGGCAGGGGAATTCACCCCTCCACTTT.

V is TRBV19 and J is TRBJ1-1, with 8 bases matching TRBD1. V shed 0 bases, J shed 3 bases, and the junction held 9 bases outside the gene matches. CDR1 is LNHDA and CDR2 is SQIVND in the germline V gene (reference sequence). The CDR3 is made up of 17 amino acids. DNA of the CDR3: TGTGCCAGTAGTATAGAGAGGGACAGGCGATTTCACACTGAAGCTTTCTTT. Amino acid sequence: CASSIERDRRFHTEAFF. The full variable domain, with the rest looked up from reference TRBV19 and TRBJ1-1, is DGGITQSPKYLFRKEGQNVTLSCEQNLNHDAMYWYRQDPGQGLRLIYYSQIVNDFQKGDIAEGYSVSREKKESFPLTVTSAQKNPTAFYLCASSIERDRRFHTEAFFGQGTRLTVV.

The rearrangement links TRBV30 to TRBJ1-1; a possible D gene is TRBD1 (5 bases). The V end was cut by 3 bases, the J end by 0 bases, with 14 bases between. This CDR3 contains 15 residues. Germline loops: CDR1 GTSNPN, CDR2 SVGIG (reference sequence). CDR3 DNA sequence: TGTGCCTGGAGAGGACAAGGATACATGAACACTGAAGCTTTCTTT. Encoded protein: CAWRGQGYMNTEAFF.

The V call is TRBV20-1, the J call TRBJ2-3, with a possible D match to TRBD2 (6 bases). The length of the CDR3 is 15 residues. The germline V gene encodes CDR1 DFQATT and CDR2 SNEGSKA (reference sequence). The V end was cut by 3 bases, the J end by 0 bases, with 13 bases between. CDR3 sequence: CSASNAGPSTDTQYF. DNA of the CDR3: TGCAGTGCTAGTAACGCGGGGCCTAGCACAGATACGCAGTATTTT.

CDR3 region: CASGRQGAGYGYTF. The CDR3 DNA sequence: TGTGCCAGCGGAAGACAGGGGGCTGGCTATGGCTACACCTTC. The chain uses TRBV28 and TRBJ1-2; TRBD1 aligns across 10 bases. In germline, CDR1 is MDHEN, CDR2 SYDVKM. V lost 8 bases to trimming and J lost 4 bases; unmatched junction nucleotides: 7. This CDR3 contains 14 residues.

CDR3 DNA: TGTGCCAGCAGTTACGATGGAGGCTACACCTTC. Translated, it gives CASSYDGGYTF. The chain has TRBV6-5 and TRBJ1-2; D not certain. Trimming removed 2 bases from V and 8 bases from J, with 6 bases in between. The CDR3 covers 11 residues. In germline, CDR1 is MNHEY, CDR2 SVGAGI.

The chain combines TRBV13 with TRBJ1-2; D uncertain. V lost 4 bases to trimming and J lost 5 bases, with 17 bases between them. The V gene's germline CDR1 is PRHDT and CDR2 FYEKMQ (reference sequence). The CDR3 runs to 15 residues. DNA for the CDR3: TGTGCCAGCAGCTCTGGTCGTAACATAGGGTATGGCTACACCTTC. It encodes CASSSGRNIGYGYTF.

As DNA, the CDR3 is TGCAGCCATACGGGAGGCACGAACACTGAAGCTTTCTTT. Its translation: CSHTGGTNTEAFF. The V call is TRBV29-1, the J call TRBJ1-1; D is unclear. Per the germline V gene, CDR1 is SQVTM and CDR2 is ANQGSEA. The CDR3 runs to 13 residues. The V end lost 8 bases, the J end lost 1 base, and 14 bases lay between the germline ends. Based on the CDR3 plus reference TRBV29-1 and TRBJ1-1, the full variable domain is SAVISQKPSRDICQRGTSLTIQCQVDSQVTMMFWYRQQPGQSLTLIATANQGSEATYESGFVIDKFPISRPNLTFSTLTVSNMSPEDSSIYLCSHTGGTNTEAFFGQGTRLTVV.

This clone was seen only a few times. The rearrangement uses TRBV7-9 and TRBJ1-2; D gene ambiguous. Trimming took 5 bases from V and 2 from J, leaving 15 bases between them. CDR3 size: 15 residues. CDR1 and CDR2 (germline): SEHNR, FQNEAQ (reference sequence). The CDR3 sequence: CASSPAHSANYGYTF. CDR3 nucleotide sequence: TGTGCCAGCAGCCCGGCGCACAGTGCGAACTATGGCTACACCTTC.

J is TRBJ2-3 and V is TRBV10-1; D is perhaps TRBD1 (5 bases). V lost 3 bases to trimming and J lost 2 bases, with 12 bases between them. Germline CDR1 WNHNN, CDR2 SYGVQD (reference sequence). The CDR3 is 15 amino acids. CDR3 amino acids: CASSDPQGFTDTQYF. CDR3 nucleotide sequence: TGCGCCAGCAGTGACCCCCAGGGCTTCACAGATACGCAGTATTTT.

Only one count was recorded for this clone. The chain recombines TRBV27 with TRBJ2-2, with D uncertain. The length of the CDR3 is 15 residues. V was shortened by 7 bases and J by 4 bases, with 16 bases between the two germline ends. CDR1 and CDR2 (germline): MNHEY, SMNVEV (reference sequence). Here the CDR3 DNA reads TGTGCCAGCACTGTTCAAGGATCGGGCACCGGGGAGCTGTTTTTT. Translation gives CASTVQGSGTGELFF.

V usage is TRBV6-2 or TRBV6-3 and J usage is TRBJ1-2, with a weak D call TRBD1 (6 bases). Germline V CDR1 and CDR2: MNHEY, SVGEGT. Trimming pared 0 bases from V and 7 bases from J, leaving 15 bases between. This CDR3 spans 15 amino acids. In DNA form, the CDR3 reads TGTGCCAGCAGTTACTCGACGGGGGGCGCGTCTGGCTACACCTTC. It specifies CASSYSTGGASGYTF.

The CDR3 is CASSWTVGSTEAFF. DNA of the CDR3: TGTGCCAGCAGCTGGACAGTTGGGAGTACTGAAGCTTTCTTT. This chain joins TRBV5-4 and TRBJ1-1; TRBD1 is a possible D gene (6 bases). CDR1 SGHNT and CDR2 YYREEE come from the germline V gene (reference sequence). V was shortened by 3 bases and J by 5 bases, with 14 bases between the two germline ends. The CDR3 sequence is 14 residues long.

This rearrangement joins TRBV14 to TRBJ2-1; 7 nucleotides match TRBD2. J gave up 3 bases and V 4 bases, and 0 bases lay outside the gene matches. This CDR3 is 13 amino acids long. CDR1 is SGHDN and CDR2 is FVKESK in the germline V gene. CDR3 protein: CASSPGGYNEQFF. CDR3 nucleotides: TGTGCCAGCAGCCCGGGGGGCTACAATGAGCAGTTCTTC.

There are a few counts of this clone. The V gene is TRBV2, the J gene TRBJ2-3; 10 nucleotides agree with TRBD1. The germline gives CDR1 SNHLY, CDR2 FYNNEI. CDR3 length: 15 residues. V shed 8 bases, J shed 1 base, and the junction held 6 bases outside the gene matches. The CDR3 coding sequence is TGTGCCAGCGCCCTTGGGACAGGGGGCACAGATACGCAGTATTTT. Translating it yields CASALGTGGTDTQYF.

The chain links TRBV6-1 to TRBJ1-2, with a tentative D call TRBD1 (5 bases). This CDR3 is built from 13 residues. V lost 3 bases to trimming and J lost 4 bases, with 9 bases between them. Germline V CDR1 and CDR2: MNHNS, SASEGT. The CDR3 is CASSDGATYGYTF. DNA for the CDR3: TGTGCCAGCAGTGACGGGGCGACCTATGGCTACACCTTC.